The following is a T cell receptor (beta chain) sequence with its context. Each participant's cohort was designated according to participant-reported clinical history. Symptom resolution, clearance, or two negative PCRs marked the recovered donors of Cohort 3. TCRdb keeps only in-frame clones here, not all; method: immunoSEQ multiplex PCR. The table has under 200,000 clones, roughly 85% seen once; the top ten hold nearly 4.5%. Germline V gene data show CDR1 as SGHTA and CDR2 as FQGNSA. Germline trimming cut 4 bases from V and 10 bases from J; bases unmatched to any gene: 12. CDR3 length equals 15 residues. This sample stems from a study of blood T cell repertoires in COVID-19. Study information: The samples span acute and convalescent COVID-19 from the United States, Italy and Spain.

This chain joins TRBV7-2 and TRBJ1-4, with 7 bases fitting TRBD1. This sequence originates from a woman aged 45-65 years who had recovered from COVID-19. The sample comprised PBMCs or T cells enriched from blood (not recorded which). CDR3 sequence: CASSSAQGLGGKLFF. The CDR3, as DNA: TGTGCCAGCAGCTCCGCACAGGGGCTGGGCGGAAAACTGTTTTTT.